Listed below are T cell receptor beta chains from one sample, sequenced in a study of blood T cells in healthy people across ages. TCRdb itself ran the 5' RACE reads through MiXCR, one entry per CDR3 protein. The sample includes hundreds of thousands of distinct CDR3 sequences, 29% seen only once; the top ten take 17%. Sequences were obtained from blood. The receptor source for this set is a woman of 80 years or more in good health. CDR3s leave out the opening cysteine and the closing phenylalanine or tryptophan.

v_gene	j_gene	CDR3aa
TRBV6-1	TRBJ2-3	ASSEEWTYHTDTQY
TRBV10-1	TRBJ2-3	ASSAGLAGDTDTQY
TRBV25-1	TRBJ1-1	ASSWYGTGKTEAF
TRBV7-2	TRBJ2-1	ASSLGGLYNEQF
TRBV6-5	TRBJ1-1	ASYNGPEAF
TRBV7-2	TRBJ2-5	ASSSRPGLAGPTQETQY
TRBV30	TRBJ2-3	AWSQSTDTQY
TRBV11-2	TRBJ2-7	ASSTTGVDEQY
TRBV7-2	TRBJ1-2	ASSNSLQEGYT
TRBV7-2	NA	ASSVQGRDEQY
TRBV24-1	TRBJ1-5	ATSDKDSLNQPQH
TRBV9	TRBJ2-3	ASSVARNTDTQY
TRBV18	TRBJ2-7	ASSIGLQEAQY
TRBV7-2	TRBJ2-3	ASSSAQLLTRDTQY
TRBV20-1	TRBJ2-5	SAIWGVQETQY
TRBV7-9	TRBJ1-1	ASSRARDRAF
TRBV7-8	TRBJ1-1	ASSLWEDAFGTEAF
TRBV29-1	TRBJ2-3	SVDRDRGITDTQY
TRBV7-2	TRBJ2-3	ASSLTGLMSDTQY
TRBV18	TRBJ2-7	ASSRTGTGTYEQY
TRBV6-2/TRBV6-3	TRBJ2-1	ASSKTSGGALEQF
TRBV6-6	TRBJ1-4	ASSHSPFPRGEKLF
TRBV20-1	TRBJ2-3	SATSGSTLDTQY
TRBV14	TRBJ1-6	AGSRGQINSPLH
TRBV7-2	NA	ASSWTSGLSYEQY
TRBV7-9	TRBJ2-1	ASSKLAGERNEQF
TRBV7-9	TRBJ2-4	ASSSRQAGIQY
TRBV28	TRBJ2-7	ASSLSGSGLYEQY
TRBV27	TRBJ2-7	ASSGNRLAYEQY
TRBV20-1	TRBJ2-7	SASSWLAAYEQY
TRBV12-3/TRBV12-4	TRBJ2-1	ASSSSQLAGGNEQF
TRBV4-3	TRBJ2-1	ASSQDTGFDEQF
TRBV18	TRBJ2-1	ASSPSGGLNEQF
TRBV2	TRBJ2-6	ASRGRAYNSGANVRT
TRBV2	TRBJ1-5	ASSGGGASNQPQH
TRBV4-3	TRBJ2-6	ASSQTTGTGANVLT
TRBV12-3/TRBV12-4	TRBJ1-5	ASSPVESNQPQH
TRBV20-1	TRBJ2-4	SAGLVAPGSKNIQY
TRBV6-2/TRBV6-3	TRBJ1-6	ASKKTENSPLH
TRBV7-2	TRBJ2-7	ASSLSTGTTYEQY
TRBV14	TRBJ1-1	ASSQDGTESLNTEAF
TRBV28	TRBJ1-5	ASSLASAGVQPQH
TRBV2	TRBJ2-5	ASSPDQQETQY
TRBV28	TRBJ1-6	ASSLSGGERTPLH
TRBV4-3	TRBJ2-1	ASSPTTGGNEQF
TRBV12-3/TRBV12-4	TRBJ1-4	ASSLVWTGGSATNEKLF
TRBV13	TRBJ1-4	ASRRGGPNEKLF
TRBV4-3	TRBJ2-2	ASSQDFIVGLAGELF
TRBV11-2	TRBJ2-4	ASSYLSGQNIQY
TRBV7-2	TRBJ2-3	ASSQPRRWGGADTQY
TRBV25-1	TRBJ1-6	ASSELDRDNSPLH
TRBV4-3	TRBJ1-2	ASSQDWGGGNGYT
TRBV5-1	TRBJ2-7	ASSEAGGPYEQY
TRBV5-1	TRBJ1-6	ASSFRVGQGDSPLH